The 3 T cell receptor beta chains in this list originate from one sample, sequenced in a study of T cells after yellow fever vaccination. TCRdb analysed the 5' RACE reads with MiXCR anew, one entry per CDR3 protein. The sample shows about 630,000 distinct CDR3 sequences, roughly 12% of them seen only once. The sample here was PBMCs, taken on the day of the yellow fever booster vaccination. These TCRs come from a man aged 30 to 45 who received the YFV17D yellow fever vaccine.

The sample holds a few counts of this clonotype. V usage is TRBV7-6 and J usage is TRBJ2-7; D is possibly TRBD2 (6 bases). This CDR3 comprises 15 residues. Germline CDR1 SGHVS, CDR2 FNYEAQ. V was trimmed by 0 bases and J by 2 bases, leaving 11 bases between them. The chain's CDR3 is CASSLANPGAYEQYF. In DNA, the CDR3 is TGTGCCAGCAGCTTAGCGAATCCGGGGGCCTACGAGCAGTACTTC.

This rearrangement joins TRBV20-1 to TRBJ2-3; tentative D call: TRBD1 (6 bases). From germline, CDR1 is DFQATT and CDR2 SNEGSKA (reference sequence). Trimming pared 5 bases from V and 0 bases from J, leaving 9 bases between. The CDR3 has 13 amino acids. The CDR3 DNA reads TGCAGTGCTGGGGGACAAAGCACAGATACGCAGTATTTT. It encodes CSAGGQSTDTQYF.

This clonotype was detected a few times. The V gene is TRBV25-1, the J gene TRBJ2-7; 8 nucleotides align to TRBD1. The CDR3 length is 13 residues. Germline lookup yields CDR1 MGHDK and CDR2 SYGVNS. The V gene end was trimmed by 6 bases and the J gene end by 3 bases; junction bases not matched to a gene: 4. The CDR3: CASRSGTGYEQYF. The CDR3 nucleotides are TGTGCCAGCAGGTCAGGGACAGGCTACGAGCAGTACTTC.